The 27 T cell receptor beta chains below all came from one sample that was sequenced in a study of OX40 agonist ivuxolimab in advanced cancers. Assay used: immunoSEQ multiplex PCR; TCRdb lists only in-frame clones, some missing. The repertoire holds some 80,000 clones, with 92% as singletons. The input for sequencing was CD4+ or CD8+ T cells sorted from blood, taken in a trial of the OX40 agonist ivuxolimab. These receptors were obtained from an adult with an advanced solid tumor such as melanoma, head and neck, liver or kidney cancer.

The chain employs TRBV6-5 and TRBJ2-1; tentative D call: TRBD2 (5 bases). Trimming pared 6 bases from V and 0 bases from J, leaving 9 bases between. This CDR3 comprises 14 residues. The germline gives CDR1 MNHEY, CDR2 SVGAGI. The CDR3 loop is CASRVASSYNEQFF. In DNA form, the CDR3 reads TGTGCCAGCAGGGTAGCGAGCTCCTACAATGAGCAGTTCTTC.

The chain has TRBV7-6 and TRBJ2-3, with 14 bases that match TRBD2. V lost 4 bases to trimming and J lost 3 bases; unmatched junction nucleotides: 9. Germline values: CDR1 SGHVS, CDR2 FNYEAQ. This CDR3 is built from 18 residues. The CDR3 coding sequence is TGTGCCAGCAGCTACGGACTAGCGGGGGGCGCGGAAACAGATACGCAGTATTTT. This codes for CASSYGLAGGAETDTQYF.

V is TRBV4-1 and J is TRBJ2-5, with D perhaps matching TRBD2 (7 bases). Germline V lookup: CDR1 MGHRA, CDR2 YSYEKL. The CDR3 has 15 residues. The V end was cut by 1 base, the J end by 3 bases, with 12 bases between. The CDR3 bases are TGCGCCAGCAGCCAAGTCGGGGGGCCGAAAGAGACCCAGTACTTC. Encoded protein: CASSQVGGPKETQYF.

The rearrangement joins TRBV5-1 to TRBJ2-5; TRBD2 aligns across 8 bases. CDR3 size: 14 residues. V shed 10 bases and J 0 bases; nucleotides not matched to a gene: 8. The germline V gene has CDR1 SGHRS and CDR2 YFSETQ. This chain's CDR3 is CARRGEANQETQYF. The CDR3 DNA is TGCGCCCGGCGGGGGGAAGCGAACCAAGAGACCCAGTACTTC. The full variable domain, its missing parts supplied by reference TRBV5-1 and TRBJ2-5, is KAGVTQTPRYLIKTRGQQVTLSCSPISGHRSVSWYQQTPGQGLQFLFEYFSETQRNKGNFPGRFSGRQFSNSRSEMNVSTLELGDSALYLCARRGEANQETQYFGPGTRLLVL.

This clone was seen a single time. The chain employs TRBV9 and TRBJ1-3; 12 bases align to TRBD2. The J call may not be correct, given that the DNA end is closer to TRBJ2-2. Germline values: CDR1 SGDLS, CDR2 YYNGEE. CDR3 length: 16 residues. CDR3 loop: CASTPSGLAGTGELFF. The CDR3 DNA sequence: TGTGCCAGCACTCCCTCTGGACTAGCGGGGACCGGGGAGCTGTTTTTT.

The V and J genes are TRBV27 and TRBJ2-7; weak D call: TRBD2 (5 bases). The CDR3 extends over 13 amino acids. Trimming took off 4 bases at V and 9 bases at J, with 16 bases between the two ends. From germline, CDR1 is MNHEY and CDR2 SMNVEV (reference sequence). The CDR3 DNA reads TGTGCCAGCAGTTCTCACCCCGGGGTCGGGCAGTACTTC. This codes for CASSSHPGVGQYF.

The rearrangement links TRBV7-8 to TRBJ2-5; the match to TRBD2 covers 16 bases. Germline loops: CDR1 SGHVS, CDR2 FQNEAQ. The CDR3 consists of 18 residues. V shed 6 bases and J 1 base; nucleotides not matched to a gene: 8. CDR3 nucleotide sequence: TGTGCCAGCAGTCCACCGGGACTAGCGGGGGGGCCCCAAGAGACCCAGTACTTC. Protein product: CASSPPGLAGGPQETQYF. The full variable domain, in which reference TRBV7-8 and TRBJ2-5 provide the parts outside the CDR3, is GAGVSQSPRYKVAKRGQDVALRCDPISGHVSLFWYQQALGQGPEFLTYFQNEAQLDKSGLPSDRFFAERPEGSVSTLKIQRTQQEDSAVYLCASSPPGLAGGPQETQYFGPGTRLLVL.

The genes are TRBV7-6 and TRBJ2-1, with 8 bases fitting TRBD2. Looked up from germline, CDR1 is SGHVS and CDR2 is FNYEAQ. V lost 5 bases to trimming and J lost 0 bases; unmatched junction nucleotides: 12. The CDR3 runs to 18 residues. The CDR3 loop reads CASSHGSGGGSSYNEQFF. The CDR3 DNA reads TGTGCCAGCAGCCACGGATCCGGGGGGGGGAGCTCCTACAATGAGCAGTTCTTC.

The J gene is TRBJ2-3, the V gene TRBV30, with 8 bases that match TRBD2. The CDR3 has 18 residues. Germline V gene sequence: CDR1 GTSNPN, CDR2 SVGIG (reference sequence). Unmatched junction bases numbered 17, after V lost 2 bases and J lost 4 bases. CDR3 sequence (DNA): TGTGCCTGGAGTCCTACGTGGGAGGGACTAGGTAACCCAGATACGCAGTATTTT. It specifies CAWSPTWEGLGNPDTQYF.

The genes are TRBV5-6 and TRBJ2-7; 8 positions match TRBD1. This CDR3 is built from 15 residues. V lost 2 bases to trimming and J lost 4 bases; unmatched junction nucleotides: 8. In germline, CDR1 is SGHDT, CDR2 YYEEEE. In nucleotides, the CDR3 is TGTGCCAGCAGCTTTTCAGGGGGCCCCATATACGAGCAGTACTTC. Translation gives CASSFSGGPIYEQYF.

J is TRBJ1-2 and V is TRBV19, with a possible D match to TRBD1 (5 bases). There are 15 residues in the CDR3. Trimming took 7 bases from V and 1 from J, leaving 16 bases between them. Germline CDR1 reads LNHDA; CDR2 reads SQIVND (reference sequence). CDR3 loop: CASKGDGKNNYGYTF. As DNA, the CDR3 is TGTGCCAGTAAAGGGGACGGCAAAAATAACTATGGCTACACCTTC.

The chain recombines TRBV6-1 with TRBJ2-1; D is undetermined. The CDR3 extends over 13 amino acids. The germline V gene has CDR1 MNHNS and CDR2 SASEGT. Trimming stripped 8 bases from V and 0 bases from J, with 8 bases between. The CDR3 region is CASRGLSYNEQFF. The CDR3 bases are TGTGCCAGCCGAGGCCTCTCCTACAATGAGCAGTTCTTC.

The V gene is TRBV29-1, the J gene TRBJ2-7; D gene unclear. The V gene's germline CDR1 is SQVTM and CDR2 ANQGSEA. This CDR3 region has 13 residues. V shed 8 bases and J shed 2 bases, with 16 bases lying between them. This CDR3 is CSSLNGDTYEQYF. Written as DNA, the CDR3 is TGCAGCTCACTCAACGGCGACACCTACGAGCAGTACTTC.

V and J are TRBV4-2 and TRBJ1-1, with a possible D match to TRBD1 (5 bases). V lost 6 bases and J lost 5, with 22 bases in between. Germline CDR1 and CDR2: LGHNA and YNFKEQ. CDR3 size: 16 residues. The CDR3 reads CASRGSGRESWTEAFF. The CDR3 DNA follows: TGTGCCAGCAGGGGTTCGGGCAGGGAAAGTTGGACTGAAGCTTTCTTT.

This clone has just one count. V is TRBV29-1 and J is TRBJ2-1; 10 nucleotides align to TRBD2. Per germline, CDR1 SQVTM and CDR2 ANQGSEA. There are 14 residues in the CDR3. J was trimmed by 8 bases and V by 7 bases; bases with no gene match: 11. The DNA of the CDR3 is TGCAGCGCCACGCTCCTAGCGGGGGCATATGAGCAGTTCTTC. Protein: CSATLLAGAYEQFF.

Remarks on this clone: One end of the junction varies from germline; a read error may be responsible. This rearrangement joins TRBV4-1 to TRBJ1-1; D gene ambiguous. This CDR3 contains 14 residues. Germline V CDR1 and CDR2: MGHRA, YSYEKL. In DNA form, the CDR3 reads TGCGCCAGCAGCGAAGAGAGGGTGTTCACTGAAGCTTTCTTT. Residues: CASSEERVFTEAFF.

The chain joins TRBV5-6 to TRBJ2-7; 8 bases align to TRBD1. The CDR3 has 15 amino acids. Germline assignment: CDR1 SGHDT and CDR2 YYEEEE. Germline trimming cut 0 bases from V and 5 bases from J; bases unmatched to any gene: 7. The CDR3 sequence: CASSLGGTGYNEQYF. CDR3 DNA sequence: TGTGCCAGCAGCTTGGGAGGGACAGGCTATAACGAGCAGTACTTC. The full variable domain, completed using reference TRBV5-6 and TRBJ2-7, is DAGVTQSPTHLIKTRGQQVTLRCSPKSGHDTVSWYQQALGQGPQFIFQYYEEEERQRGNFPDRFSGHQFPNYSSELNVNALLLGDSALYLCASSLGGTGYNEQYFGPGTRLTVT.

The chain couples TRBV7-2 to TRBJ1-2; tentative D call: TRBD1 (5 bases). Germline V gives CDR1 SGHTA, CDR2 FQGNSA. Trimming removed 1 base at V and 6 bases at J, with 12 bases between. The CDR3 covers 14 residues. CDR3 bases: TGTGCCAGCAGCTTAGTTTTGGGGGGAGATGGCTACACCTTC. Amino acids: CASSLVLGGDGYTF.

The chain combines TRBV9 with TRBJ2-2; D gene uncertain. With 2 bases removed from V and 3 bases from J, the gap between germline ends came to 5 bases. Germline V gene sequence: CDR1 SGDLS, CDR2 YYNGEE. The CDR3 consists of 13 residues. CDR3 region: CASSVVHTGELFF. Here the CDR3 DNA reads TGTGCCAGCAGCGTCGTTCACACCGGGGAGCTGTTTTTT.

The genes are TRBV4-1 and TRBJ2-7, with TRBD1 matching 7 bases. Germline V gene lookup returns CDR1 MGHRA and CDR2 YSYEKL. V trimming: 2 bases; J trimming: 7 bases; junction bases outside the gene matches: 2. The CDR3 has 12 amino acids. CDR3 sequence (DNA): TGCGCCAGCAGCCAAACAGGGGAAGAGCAGTACTTC. Protein product: CASSQTGEEQYF.

The chain uses TRBV27 and TRBJ1-4, with a possible D match to TRBD1 (6 bases). This CDR3 contains 16 residues. The V end lost 3 bases, the J end lost 5 bases, and 16 bases lay between the germline ends. From germline, CDR1 is MNHEY and CDR2 SMNVEV (reference sequence). This chain's CDR3 is CASSFGGEGVNEKLFF. As DNA, the CDR3 is TGTGCCAGCAGTTTTGGGGGCGAGGGGGTAAATGAAAAACTGTTTTTT.

J is TRBJ1-2 and V is TRBV29-1; 7 bases align to TRBD1. Trimming took 6 bases from V and 2 from J; bases not matched to a gene: 6. The CDR3 totals 13 residues. Germline V CDR1 and CDR2: SQVTM, ANQGSEA. This CDR3 reads CSVTGQTNYGYTF. CDR3 coding DNA: TGCAGCGTCACGGGACAGACAAACTATGGCTACACCTTC.

The chain employs TRBV2 and TRBJ1-4, with TRBD1 as a possible D gene (6 bases). The CDR3 length is 16 residues. Germline V lookup: CDR1 SNHLY, CDR2 FYNNEI. With 0 bases removed from V and 8 bases from J, the gap between germline ends came to 16 bases. The CDR3 DNA is TGTGCCAGCAGTGAAGCGCTAGAGGGGGTCCACGAAAAACTGTTTTTT. The encoded protein is CASSEALEGVHEKLFF. The entire variable domain, with the rest obtained from reference TRBV2 and TRBJ1-4, is as follows: EPEVTQTPSHQVTQMGQEVILRCVPISNHLYFYWYRQILGQKVEFLVSFYNNEISEKSEIFDDQFSVERPDGSNFTLKIRSTKLEDSAMYFCASSEALEGVHEKLFFGSGTQLSVL.

The CDR3: CASSRPSGGETQYF. CDR3 DNA: TGTGCCAGCAGCCGCCCTAGCGGGGGAGAGACCCAGTACTTC. This sequence joins TRBV6-1 and TRBJ2-5; the match to TRBD2 covers 10 bases. V shed 6 bases and J 4 bases; nucleotides not matched to a gene: 5. CDR3 size: 14 residues. CDR1 is MNHNS, CDR2 SASEGT, per germline.

The gene calls are TRBV27 and TRBJ1-4; tentative D call: TRBD1 (5 bases). The CDR3 length is 16 residues. Germline assignment: CDR1 MNHEY and CDR2 SMNVEV (reference sequence). Trimming left V 4 bases short and J 3 bases short, with 15 bases between. CDR3 sequence (DNA): TGTGCCAGCAGTTCCCTCCAGGGTAGGCCTAATGAAAAACTGTTTTTT. It translates to CASSSLQGRPNEKLFF.

The chain couples TRBV7-9 to TRBJ2-7; a possible D gene is TRBD2 (6 bases). CDR1 and CDR2 from the germline V gene are SEHNR and FQNEAQ (reference sequence). CDR3 length: 13 amino acids. Trimming cost V 3 bases and J 3 bases, with 9 bases left between them. CDR3 sequence reads: CASSFTGGYEQYF. The DNA for the CDR3 is TGTGCCAGCAGCTTCACCGGGGGCTACGAGCAGTACTTC.

The CDR3 DNA sequence: TGTGCCAGCAGCGGGGAGTCGGATTATGGCTACACCTTC. This codes for CASSGESDYGYTF. The rearrangement joins TRBV13 to TRBJ1-2; no clear D gene. V lost 5 bases and J lost 5, with 12 bases in between. CDR1 is PRHDT and CDR2 is FYEKMQ in the germline V gene (reference sequence). The CDR3 runs 13 residues.